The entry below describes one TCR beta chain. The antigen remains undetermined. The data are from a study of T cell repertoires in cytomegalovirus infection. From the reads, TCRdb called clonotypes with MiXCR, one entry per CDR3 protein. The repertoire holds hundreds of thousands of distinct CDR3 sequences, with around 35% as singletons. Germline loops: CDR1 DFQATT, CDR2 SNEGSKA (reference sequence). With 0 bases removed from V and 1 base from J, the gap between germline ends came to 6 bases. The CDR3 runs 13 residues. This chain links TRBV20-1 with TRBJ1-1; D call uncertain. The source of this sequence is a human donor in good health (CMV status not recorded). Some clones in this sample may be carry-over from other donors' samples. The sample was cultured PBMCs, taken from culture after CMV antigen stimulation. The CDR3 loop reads CSARDSGNTEAFF. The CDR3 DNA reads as TGCAGTGCTAGAGATTCCGGGAACACTGAAGCTTTCTTT.